This T cell receptor (beta chain) was observed in a study of blood T cell repertoires in COVID-19. The V end was cut by 4 bases, the J end by 3 bases, with 13 bases between. The CDR3 totals 14 residues. From germline, CDR1 is SGHNT and CDR2 YYREEE (reference sequence). Source study methods: From reference gene primer amplification, estimates of nucleated cell counts were derived. Libraries were prepared by immunoSEQ multiplex PCR; TCRdb keeps only in-frame clonotypes and omits some of them. V, J and clone size are those of that table, while D and trimming were read from the DNA. Among about 140,000 clones listed, roughly 89% were seen once.

The receptor was isolated from a woman aged 40 to 50 with acute or convalescent COVID-19. The chain employs TRBV5-4 and TRBJ2-5, with a tentative D call TRBD1 (6 bases). Sample: peripheral blood. CDR3 DNA sequence: TGTGCCAGCAGCCTGGGACAATTTGAAGAGACCCAGTACTTC. The encoded protein is CASSLGQFEETQYF. Full variable domain (missing parts from reference TRBV5-4 and TRBJ2-5): ETGVTQSPTHLIKTRGQQVTLRCSSQSGHNTVSWYQQALGQGPQFIFQYYREEENGRGNFPPRFSGLQFPNYSSELNVNALELDDSALYLCASSLGQFEETQYFGPGTRLLVL.